These 16 T cell receptor beta chains were all obtained from the same sample, sequenced in a study of cytomegalovirus exposure and HLA in healthy donors. This table comes from immunoSEQ multiplex PCR, and its TCRdb copy is limited to in-frame clones, with some not included. The data show 110,000 to 150,000 clones, over 90% seen once. Sequencing input: PBMCs. The receptors come from a man in his late teens or twenties in good health and CMV-seropositive.

The J gene is TRBJ1-3, the V gene TRBV28; possible D gene TRBD1, 6 bases. The CDR3 is 17 amino acids. V was shortened by 5 bases and J by 0 bases, with 17 bases between the two germline ends. Germline values: CDR1 MDHEN, CDR2 SYDVKM. The CDR3 DNA is TGTGCCAGCAGTCCCATACAGGGCAGGAGCTCTGGAAACACCATATATTTT. It is translated as CASSPIQGRSSGNTIYF.

The CDR3 is CASSSAGTDNEQFF. The CDR3, as DNA: TGTGCCAGCAGCTCTGCCGGGACAGACAATGAGCAGTTCTTC. The chain employs TRBV5-4 and TRBJ2-1; 7 bases match TRBD1. Trimming cost V 3 bases and J 5 bases; bases outside gene matches: 5. The germline CDR1 and CDR2 sequences are SGHNT and YYREEE (reference sequence). There are 14 residues in the CDR3.

Details on this clone: Other DNA sequences in the same sample also yield this CDR3. The rearrangement uses TRBV28 and TRBJ1-5; D unresolved. This CDR3 comprises 12 residues. Germline CDR1 is MDHEN and CDR2 is SYDVKM. Trimming stripped 8 bases from V and 3 bases from J, with 8 bases between. This CDR3 is CASSSPNQPQHF. The DNA for the CDR3 is TGTGCCAGCTCGAGTCCCAATCAGCCCCAGCATTTT.

This clone has only one observation. This chain links TRBV27 with TRBJ2-7; 12 bases are a match to TRBD2. Germline V gene data show CDR1 as MNHEY and CDR2 as SMNVEV (reference sequence). CDR3 length: 16 residues. V shed 5 bases and J 5 bases; nucleotides not matched to a gene: 10. In DNA form, the CDR3 reads TGTGCCAGCAGTCAAACTAGCGGGAGGCCCGTTGACGAGCAGTACTTC. Amino acids: CASSQTSGRPVDEQYF.

The J gene is TRBJ1-6, the V gene TRBV5-4; TRBD1 matches at 7 bases. The CDR3 contains 15 residues. Germline V gives CDR1 SGHNT, CDR2 YYREEE (reference sequence). V shed 0 bases and J 3 bases; nucleotides not matched to a gene: 0. This chain's CDR3 is CASSLAGGYNSPLHF. The CDR3 nucleotides read TGTGCCAGCAGCTTGGCAGGGGGCTATAATTCACCCCTCCACTTT.

This chain joins TRBV5-1 and TRBJ2-1, with 8 bases that match TRBD2. V was pared by 4 bases and J by 5 bases, with 2 bases of the junction left unmatched. CDR1 is SGHRS and CDR2 is YFSETQ in the germline V gene. This CDR3 contains 13 residues. The CDR3 DNA follows: TGCGCCAGCAGCGCGACTAGCGACAATGAGCAGTTCTTC. Translated, it gives CASSATSDNEQFF.

Written as DNA, the CDR3 is TGTGCCAGCAGCTTTAGACTGGGGGGATTGAACACTGAAGCTTTCTTT. This encodes CASSFRLGGLNTEAFF. The chain links TRBV7-9 to TRBJ1-1; tentative D call: TRBD1 (5 bases). The CDR3 consists of 16 residues. Germline V gives CDR1 SEHNR, CDR2 FQNEAQ (reference sequence). With 3 bases removed from V and 0 bases from J, the gap between germline ends came to 14 bases.

This chain uses TRBV11-3 with TRBJ2-3, with D maybe TRBD2 (5 bases). The V end was cut by 5 bases, the J end by 0 bases, with 9 bases between. The CDR3 length is 14 residues. The germline CDR1 and CDR2 sequences are SGHNT and YENEEA. The CDR3 DNA follows: TGTGCCAGCAGCGTTGGACTTAGCACAGATACGCAGTATTTT. Amino acids: CASSVGLSTDTQYF.

The rearrangement joins TRBV7-6 to TRBJ2-7; 7 positions agree with TRBD1. Germline assignment: CDR1 SGHVS and CDR2 FNYEAQ. The V and J ends lost 1 base and 4 bases, in that order; junction bases with no gene match: 7. The CDR3 covers 15 residues. CDR3 sequence: CASSLGDSSPYEQYF. The CDR3 nucleotides are TGTGCCAGCAGCTTAGGGGACAGCTCCCCTTACGAGCAGTACTTC.

J is TRBJ2-7 and V is TRBV11-2; D possibly corresponds to TRBD1 (6 bases). V was trimmed by 2 bases and J by 5 bases, leaving 10 bases between them. CDR3 size: 13 residues. Germline V CDR1 and CDR2: SGHAT, FQNNGV. CDR3 residues: CASSLSGAHEQYF. In DNA form, the CDR3 reads TGTGCCAGCAGCTTATCAGGGGCCCACGAGCAGTACTTC.

The rearrangement links TRBV18 to TRBJ2-3; 8 nucleotides line up with TRBD1. This CDR3 region has 15 residues. After removal of 6 bases from V and 0 bases from J, the junction contained 5 bases not matched to a gene. Germline V gene data show CDR1 as KGHSH and CDR2 as LQKENI. The CDR3 reads CASSPRGLSTDTQYF. The CDR3 coding sequence is TGTGCCAGCTCCCCCAGGGGGCTGAGCACAGATACGCAGTATTTT.

The V and J genes are TRBV5-1 and TRBJ2-7, with 14 bases matching TRBD2. In germline, CDR1 is SGHRS, CDR2 YFSETQ. Trimming removed 3 bases from V and 9 bases from J; junction bases left unmatched: 14. This CDR3 spans 17 amino acids. CDR3 DNA sequence: TGCGCCAGCAGCTCTGCTCCTACCGGGACTAGCGGGAGTGGGCAGTACTTC. Amino acid sequence: CASSSAPTGTSGSGQYF.

This clone appeared a single time. The chain carries TRBV28 and TRBJ2-7; no reliable D call. V was cut by 3 bases and J by 4 bases, with 10 bases left in between. CDR1 is MDHEN and CDR2 is SYDVKM in the germline V gene. The CDR3 contains 13 residues. The CDR3 bases are TGTGCCAGCAGTTTGTCCACAATATACGAGCAGTACTTC. Protein product: CASSLSTIYEQYF.

The chain couples TRBV6-5 to TRBJ1-1; 8 nucleotides line up with TRBD1. The V segment lost 6 bases and the J segment 1 base; nucleotides outside the gene matches: 7. The germline V gene encodes CDR1 MNHEY and CDR2 SVGAGI. The CDR3 spans 15 residues. The CDR3, as DNA: TGTGCCAGCAGCCGTAGGGGGACAGGGAACACTGAAGCTTTCTTT. It translates to CASSRRGTGNTEAFF.

J is TRBJ2-3 and V is TRBV30, with 11 positions matching TRBD2. CDR1 is GTSNPN and CDR2 is SVGIG in the germline V gene (reference sequence). This CDR3 comprises 15 residues. The CDR3 DNA reads TGTCCCATAGCGGGAGGGAGGGGGCGCACAGATACGCAGTATTTT. This encodes CPIAGGRGRTDTQYF. Together with reference TRBV30 and TRBJ2-3, the CDR3 gives the full variable domain: SQTIHQWPATLVQPVGSPLSLECTVEGTSNPNLYWYRQAAGRGLQLLFYSVGIGQISSEVPQNLSASRPQDRQFILSSKKLLLSDSGFYLCPIAGGRGRTDTQYFGPGTRLTVL.

The chain employs TRBV18 and TRBJ2-7, with 8 positions matching TRBD2. The germline gives CDR1 KGHSH, CDR2 LQKENI. The CDR3 extends over 14 amino acids. Unmatched junction bases numbered 6, after V lost 3 bases and J lost 5 bases. CDR3 nucleotide sequence: TGTGCCAGCTCACCGGCGGGAGGTCCGCACGAGCAGTACTTC. Translating it yields CASSPAGGPHEQYF.